The rows below give T cell receptor beta chains drawn from one sample of a study of shared clonotypes between healthy human individuals. The repertoire was sequenced with immunoSEQ multiplex PCR; TCRdb's copy has only in-frame clones and lacks some. In the table there are approximately 2,000,000 clones, around 93% of which are singletons. The sequencing input was naive CD8+ T cells from PBMCs. The source is a man aged 18 to 29 in good health. Some clones in this sample may be carry-over from other donors' samples. Each CDR3 is given with its conserved first and last residue. The order of the fields is V gene, J gene, D gene, CDR3 protein. The D gene is left open where the match is weak.

V: TRBV27
J: TRBJ1-6
D: NA
CDR3: CASSALAPAGVRDSPLHF

V: TRBV13
J: TRBJ2-1
D: NA
CDR3: CASSFGGFNEQFF

V: TRBV27
J: TRBJ1-5
D: TRBD1
CDR3: CASSKDRGVKQPQHF

V: TRBV7-6
J: TRBJ2-7
D: TRBD1
CDR3: CASSSRQGPTYEQYF

V: TRBV28
J: TRBJ1-2
D: NA
CDR3: CASDQGLGYTF

V: TRBV4-1
J: TRBJ2-5
D: NA
CDR3: CASRPQDETPQETQYF

V: TRBV27
J: TRBJ2-1
D: NA
CDR3: CASSSVSYNEQFF

V: TRBV5-5
J: TRBJ2-3
D: TRBD1
CDR3: CASSLTGGDTQYF

V: TRBV7-9
J: TRBJ2-7
D: NA
CDR3: CASRPAQGTQDEQYF

V: TRBV10-3
J: TRBJ1-2
D: TRBD1
CDR3: CAISELGGPAGGYGYTF